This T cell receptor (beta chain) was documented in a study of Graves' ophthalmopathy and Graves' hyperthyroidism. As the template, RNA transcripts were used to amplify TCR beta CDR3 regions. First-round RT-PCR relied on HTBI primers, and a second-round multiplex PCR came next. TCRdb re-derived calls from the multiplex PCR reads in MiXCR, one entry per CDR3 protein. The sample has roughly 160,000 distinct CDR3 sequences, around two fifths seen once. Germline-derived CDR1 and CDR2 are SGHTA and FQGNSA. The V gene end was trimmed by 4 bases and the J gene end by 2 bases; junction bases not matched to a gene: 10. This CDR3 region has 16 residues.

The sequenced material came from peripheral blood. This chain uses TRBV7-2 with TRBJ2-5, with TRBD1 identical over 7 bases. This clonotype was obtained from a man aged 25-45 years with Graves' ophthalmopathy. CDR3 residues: CASSSPGTAKQETQYF. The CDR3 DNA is TGTGCCAGCAGCTCACCAGGGACAGCTAAGCAAGAGACCCAGTACTTC.